Shown below are 2 T cell receptor beta chains from a single sample sequenced in a study of CD8+CD57+ T cells in acquired aplastic anemia. The study profiled TCR beta VDJ and CDR3 using genomic DNA as template. TCRdb ran MiXCR on the reads and lists one entry per CDR3 protein. The data show fewer than 200,000 distinct CDR3 sequences, around 40% seen once. Sequencing was done on a sample of sorted CD4+, CD8+, or CD8+CD57+ T cells (not recorded which) from PBMCs. The receptor set was obtained from a human donor in good health.

This chain joins TRBV5-1 and TRBJ2-1; D uncertain. V lost 0 bases to trimming and J lost 6 bases, with 7 bases between them. CDR1 is SGHRS and CDR2 is YFSETQ in the germline V gene. This CDR3 has 13 residues. In DNA, the CDR3 is TGCGCCAGCAGCTTGGTGGAAGCCAATGAGCAGTTCTTC. Amino acids: CASSLVEANEQFF.

On this clonotype itself: Without the conserved terminal phenylalanine or tryptophan, this CDR3 likely stems from a read error. The V and J genes are TRBV20-1 and TRBJ2-1, with 12 bases fitting TRBD2. J gave up 8 bases and V 5 bases, and 7 bases lay outside the gene matches. Germline V gene sequence: CDR1 DFQATT, CDR2 SNEGSKA (reference sequence). This CDR3 comprises 14 residues. In nucleotides, the CDR3 is TGCAGTGCTGGTGCTAGCGGGGGGGCGGATGAGCAGTTCCTC. Amino acids: CSAGASGGADEQFL.